In this sample, the clone carrying this TCR beta chain turned up once. The antigen is unknown. Between the trimmed V and J ends, which lost 0 bases and 4 bases, there was a span of 15 bases. The CDR3 is made up of 15 amino acids. Per germline, CDR1 SQVTM and CDR2 ANQGSEA. The data are from a study of blood T cells in healthy people across ages. Study-wide points: Samples with more naive T cells showed higher observed beta diversity. Diversity estimates drawn from one million T cells were deemed underestimates.

Then a second PCR, running roughly 7 to 11 cycles, was carried out with a sample-barcoded 5' primer and a J-beta primer mix. Each of the cDNA molecules was tagged by a template-switch adaptor with 12 random nucleotides. Using its own MiXCR run on the 5' RACE reads, TCRdb lists one record per CDR3 protein. The sample holds hundreds of thousands of distinct CDR3 sequences; about 53% are singletons and the top ten take approximately 37%. The sequence derives from a man between 60 and 75 years old in good health. The sample was blood. The chain links TRBV29-1 to TRBJ1-1; D is perhaps TRBD1 (5 bases). CDR3 sequence (DNA): TGCAGCGTTGAAGATCGCCGGACCGGGGGCACTGAAGCTTTCTTT. Its protein is CSVEDRRTGGTEAFF.